The subject of this entry is one TCR beta chain. The antigen is undetermined. The sample comes from a study of shared clonotypes between healthy human individuals. Study observations and caveats: Large depth notwithstanding, sorted-subset sequencing proved incomplete by rarefaction. Limited genetic and exposure-history diversity came from having few donors.

In the source study's methods: Filtering differed because ImmunoSEQ produced junction-only sequences that carried no quality scores. The table came from immunoSEQ multiplex PCR; TCRdb's copy has only in-frame clones and leaves some out. Clonal size and the V and J genes are those of that table, whereas D and trimming came from the DNA. The data contain about 1.5 million clones, about 98% of them seen just once; the ten biggest clones take up around 0.47%. This receptor was obtained from a man in his thirties or forties in good health. The material sequenced was naive CD4+ T cells sorted from blood. Subset specified: CD45RA+ positively selected.

CDR3 amino acids: CASSPKGANGQPQHF. The CDR3 nucleotides read TGTGCCAGCTCACCGAAGGGGGCGAATGGTCAGCCCCAGCATTTT. The chain carries TRBV18 and TRBJ1-5, with 7 bases that match TRBD1. Germline lookup yields CDR1 KGHSH and CDR2 LQKENI. The CDR3 loop spans 15 amino acids. V shed 3 bases and J 6 bases; nucleotides not matched to a gene: 8.